This T cell receptor beta chain was documented in a study of blood T cells in healthy people across ages. In its sample, this clonotype was seen a few times. Together with a sample-barcoded 5' primer, a J-beta primer mix was included in a second PCR lasting about 7 to 11 cycles. Each cDNA molecule, via a template-switch adaptor with 12 random nucleotides, was tagged. Each CDR3 protein gets one entry after TCRdb re-called the 5' RACE reads with MiXCR. The sample carries hundreds of thousands of distinct CDR3 sequences, roughly 21% recorded once. Germline lookup yields CDR1 MNHEY and CDR2 SVGEGT. V was clipped by 6 bases and J by 0 bases, with 17 bases between them. This CDR3 is 16 amino acids long.

The sequenced sample was blood. The V gene is TRBV6-2 or TRBV6-3, the J gene TRBJ1-1, with a weak D call TRBD1 (6 bases). The clonotype was recovered from a man aged 65 to 85 in good health. The chain's CDR3 is CASSWRTDSLNTEAFF. CDR3 sequence (DNA): TGTGCCAGCAGCTGGAGGACGGACAGTTTGAACACTGAAGCTTTCTTT.